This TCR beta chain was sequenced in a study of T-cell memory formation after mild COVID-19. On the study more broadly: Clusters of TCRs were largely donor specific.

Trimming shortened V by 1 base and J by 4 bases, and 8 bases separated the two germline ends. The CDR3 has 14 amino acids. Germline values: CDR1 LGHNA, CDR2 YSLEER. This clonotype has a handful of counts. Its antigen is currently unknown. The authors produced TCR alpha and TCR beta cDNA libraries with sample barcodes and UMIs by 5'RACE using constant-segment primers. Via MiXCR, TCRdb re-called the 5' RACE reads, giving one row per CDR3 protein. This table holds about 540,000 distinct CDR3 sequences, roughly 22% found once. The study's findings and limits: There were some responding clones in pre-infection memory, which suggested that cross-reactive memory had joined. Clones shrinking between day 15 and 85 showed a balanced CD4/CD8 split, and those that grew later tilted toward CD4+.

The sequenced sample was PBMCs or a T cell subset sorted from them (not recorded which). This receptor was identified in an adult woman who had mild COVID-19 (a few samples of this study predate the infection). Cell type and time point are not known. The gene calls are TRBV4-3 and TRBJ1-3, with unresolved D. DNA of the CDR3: TGCGCCAGCAGCCAAGCCCCATACGGAAACACCATATATTTT. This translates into CASSQAPYGNTIYF.